This record covers a single T cell receptor beta chain. This record belongs to a study of blood T cell repertoires in COVID-19. Background on the study: The samples span acute and convalescent COVID-19 from the United States, Italy and Spain.

Assay: immunoSEQ multiplex PCR; the TCRdb copy retains only in-frame clones and omits some. Of roughly 48,000 clones listed, more than 85% are singletons. V dropped 2 bases and J dropped 1; count of bases not matched to a gene: 2. CDR1 and CDR2 (germline): MNHNY, SVGAGI (reference sequence). CDR3 size: 14 residues. The chain couples TRBV6-6 to TRBJ2-7; TRBD1 matches at 7 bases. This clonotype was obtained from a man aged 55-75 years with COVID-19, enrolled during active disease. Specimen: peripheral blood. DNA of the CDR3: TGTGCCAGCAGTTACGACAGGGCATCCTACGAGCAGTACTTC. This gives the protein CASSYDRASYEQYF.